This TCR beta chain is drawn from a study of blood T cells in healthy people across ages. Study-wide results and caveats: Roughly linearly, TCR beta diversity per million T cells fell as age increased. In the absence of known donor CMV status, changes in expanded clonotypes were possibly confounded.

A sample-barcoded 5' primer and a J-beta primer mix were used in a second PCR of about 7 to 12 cycles. TCRdb independently ran MiXCR on the 5' RACE reads; one entry per CDR3 protein. The sample gives approximately 850,000 distinct CDR3 sequences, around 42% of which show up once; approximately 20% is in the top ten. With 3 bases removed from V and 0 bases from J, the gap between germline ends came to 12 bases. Germline loops: CDR1 MNHNY, CDR2 SVGAGI (reference sequence). The CDR3 is 16 amino acids. In this sample, this clonotype turned up a few times. Its matching antigen is unknown. This chain joins TRBV6-6 and TRBJ1-5; no firm D call. This TCR derives from a man between 60 and 70 years old in good health. The specimen sequenced was blood. CDR3 DNA: TGTGCCAGCAGTTATTTCAGCAGAGATAGCAATCAGCCCCAGCATTTT. This encodes CASSYFSRDSNQPQHF.